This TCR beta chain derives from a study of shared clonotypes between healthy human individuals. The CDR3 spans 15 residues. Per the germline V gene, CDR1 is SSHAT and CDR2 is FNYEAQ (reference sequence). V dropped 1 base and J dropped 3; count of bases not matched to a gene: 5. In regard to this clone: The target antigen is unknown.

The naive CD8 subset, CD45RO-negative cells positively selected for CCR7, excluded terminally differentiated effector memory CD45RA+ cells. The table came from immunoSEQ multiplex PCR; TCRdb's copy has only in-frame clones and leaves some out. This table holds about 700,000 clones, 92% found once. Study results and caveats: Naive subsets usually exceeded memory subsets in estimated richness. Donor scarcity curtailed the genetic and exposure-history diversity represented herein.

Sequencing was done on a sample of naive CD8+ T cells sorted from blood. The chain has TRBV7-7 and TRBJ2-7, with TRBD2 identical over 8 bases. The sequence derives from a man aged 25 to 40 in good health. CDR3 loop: CASSLVRLANYEQYF. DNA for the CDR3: TGTGCCAGCAGCTTAGTGAGACTAGCGAACTACGAGCAGTACTTC.